This T cell receptor beta chain was recovered during a study of T-cell memory formation after mild COVID-19. This clonotype occurred a few times. This CDR3 is built from 16 residues. The V and J ends lost 1 base and 3 bases, in that order; junction bases with no gene match: 3. One entry per CDR3 protein results from TCRdb running MiXCR on the 5' RACE reads. The table records roughly 500,000 distinct CDR3 sequences, about 20% of them present only once. The sample comprised PBMCs or a T cell subset sorted from them (not recorded which). This chain joins TRBV12-3 or TRBV12-4 and TRBJ2-5; 12 bases match TRBD1. The sequence derives from an adult woman who had mild COVID-19 (a few samples of this study predate the infection). Cell type and time point are not known. The CDR3 region is CASSLVGTGGEETQYF. CDR3 in DNA: TGTGCCAGCAGTTTAGTAGGGACAGGGGGCGAAGAGACCCAGTACTTC.